This T cell receptor (beta chain) was sequenced during a study of T cell responses to AZD1222 COVID-19 vaccine. Study-level points and caveats: AZD1222 recipients seropositive at baseline numbered only five to seven. After the peak T cell response, and only then, were repertoires sampled. The study found vaccine-associated CD4 TCRs spanning spike, dominant at 160-218 and 743-854.

Of note for this clone: Its target is not known.

The repertoire was sequenced with immunoSEQ multiplex PCR; TCRdb's copy has only in-frame clones and lacks some. The table includes approximately 49,000 clones, under 85% detected once. The sequencing used peripheral blood, collected on day 0 of MenACWY control vaccination. The receptor comes from an adult in good health.

CDR3 in amino acids: CASSLVGRGEKLFF. The CDR3 DNA follows: TGTGCCAGCAGCTTGGTAGGCAGGGGGGAAAAACTGTTTTTT. The chain couples TRBV5-5 to TRBJ1-4; 7 bases align to TRBD1. Trimming removed 0 bases from V and 8 bases from J; junction bases left unmatched: 4. CDR1 is SGHKS, CDR2 YYEKEE, per germline (reference sequence). The CDR3 loop spans 14 amino acids.